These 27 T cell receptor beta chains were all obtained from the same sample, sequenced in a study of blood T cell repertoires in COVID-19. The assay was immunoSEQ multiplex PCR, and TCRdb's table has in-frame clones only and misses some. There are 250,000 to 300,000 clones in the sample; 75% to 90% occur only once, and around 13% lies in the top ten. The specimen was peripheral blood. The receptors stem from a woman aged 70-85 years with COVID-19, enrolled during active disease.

The CDR3 DNA is TGTGCCAGCAGCCCCTGGGACAGGGACGGCTACACCTTC. It yields the protein CASSPWDRDGYTF. The chain recombines TRBV9 with TRBJ1-2, with 9 bases matching TRBD1. The V gene end was trimmed by 4 bases and the J gene end by 8 bases; junction bases not matched to a gene: 6. Germline CDR1 and CDR2: SGDLS and YYNGEE. The CDR3 is 13 residues long.

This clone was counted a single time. The CDR3 sequence: CASSFDRGNTIYF. The DNA for the CDR3 is TGTGCCAGCAGCTTCGACAGGGGAAACACCATATATTTT. The chain recombines TRBV7-2 with TRBJ1-3, with D tentatively TRBD1 (6 bases). Germline assignment: CDR1 SGHTA and CDR2 FQGNSA. V was cut by 3 bases and J by 4 bases, with 7 bases left in between. CDR3 length equals 13 residues.

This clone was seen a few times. CDR3 residues: CASSLVPGERGGYTF. The CDR3 region has the DNA TGCGCCAGCAGCTTGGTTCCGGGGGAACGGGGTGGCTACACCTTC. J is TRBJ1-2 and V is TRBV5-1; TRBD1 might be the D (5 bases). The CDR3 loop spans 15 amino acids. V was trimmed by 0 bases and J by 7 bases, leaving 16 bases between them. CDR1 and CDR2 from the germline V gene are SGHRS and YFSETQ.

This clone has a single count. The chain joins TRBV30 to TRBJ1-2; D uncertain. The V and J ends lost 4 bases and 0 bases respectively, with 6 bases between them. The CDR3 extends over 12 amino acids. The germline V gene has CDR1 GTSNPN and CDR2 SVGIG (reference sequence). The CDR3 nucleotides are TGTGCCTGGATCGGTGCTAACTATGGCTACACCTTC. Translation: CAWIGANYGYTF.

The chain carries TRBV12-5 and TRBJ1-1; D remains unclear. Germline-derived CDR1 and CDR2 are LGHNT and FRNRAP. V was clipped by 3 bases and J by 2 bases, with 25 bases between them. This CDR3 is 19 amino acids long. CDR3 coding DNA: TGTGCTAGTGGTTTACCAAATACCAACTACCTAAACCCCAACACTGAAGCTTTCTTT. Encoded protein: CASGLPNTNYLNPNTEAFF. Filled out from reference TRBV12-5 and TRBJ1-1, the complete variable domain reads DARVTQTPRHKVTEMGQEVTMRCQPILGHNTVFWYRQTMMQGLELLAYFRNRAPLDDSGMPKDRFSAEMPDATLATLKIQPSEPRDSAVYFCASGLPNTNYLNPNTEAFFGQGTRLTVV.

The CDR3 nucleotides read TGTGCCATCTCCCCGGAGGGCACTGAAGCTTTCTTT. It translates to CAISPEGTEAFF. V gene TRBV10-3 combines with J gene TRBJ1-1; D is undetermined. The CDR3 totals 12 residues. The germline V and J ends were trimmed by 8 bases and 4 bases, with 11 bases remaining between them. Germline lookup yields CDR1 ENHRY and CDR2 SYGVKD.

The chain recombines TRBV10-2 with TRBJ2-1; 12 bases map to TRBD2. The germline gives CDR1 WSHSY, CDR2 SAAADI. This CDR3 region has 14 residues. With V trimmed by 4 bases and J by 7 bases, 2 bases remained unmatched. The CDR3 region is CASSVLAGGNEQFF. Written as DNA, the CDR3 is TGCGCCAGCAGTGTCCTAGCGGGGGGGAATGAGCAGTTCTTC.

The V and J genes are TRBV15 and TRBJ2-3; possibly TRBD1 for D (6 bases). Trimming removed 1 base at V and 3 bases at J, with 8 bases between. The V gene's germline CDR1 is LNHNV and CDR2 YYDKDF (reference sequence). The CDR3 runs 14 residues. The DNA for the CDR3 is TGTGCCACCAGCAGAGGGACAGAAACAGATACGCAGTATTTT. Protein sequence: CATSRGTETDTQYF.

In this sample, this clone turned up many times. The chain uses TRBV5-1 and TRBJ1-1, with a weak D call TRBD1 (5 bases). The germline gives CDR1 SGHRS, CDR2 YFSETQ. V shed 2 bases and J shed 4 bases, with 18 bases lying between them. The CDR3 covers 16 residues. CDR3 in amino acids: CASSFTQFLGATEAFF. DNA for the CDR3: TGCGCCAGCAGCTTTACTCAGTTCCTTGGGGCCACTGAAGCTTTCTTT.

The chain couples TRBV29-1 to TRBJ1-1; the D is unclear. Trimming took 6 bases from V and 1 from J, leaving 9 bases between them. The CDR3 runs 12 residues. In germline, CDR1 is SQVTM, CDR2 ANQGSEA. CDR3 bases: TGCAGCGTCGAGGAAGGGAACACTGAAGCTTTCTTT. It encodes CSVEEGNTEAFF. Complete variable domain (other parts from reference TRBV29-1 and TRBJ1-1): SAVISQKPSRDICQRGTSLTIQCQVDSQVTMMFWYRQQPGQSLTLIATANQGSEATYESGFVIDKFPISRPNLTFSTLTVSNMSPEDSSIYLCSVEEGNTEAFFGQGTRLTVV.

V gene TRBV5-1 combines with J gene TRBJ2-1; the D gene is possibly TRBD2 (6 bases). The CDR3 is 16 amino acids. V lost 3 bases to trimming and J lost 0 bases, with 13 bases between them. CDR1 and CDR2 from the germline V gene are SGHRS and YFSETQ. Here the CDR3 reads CASSWGQTSSYNEQFF. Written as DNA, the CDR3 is TGCGCCAGCAGCTGGGGCCAGACTAGCTCCTACAATGAGCAGTTCTTC.

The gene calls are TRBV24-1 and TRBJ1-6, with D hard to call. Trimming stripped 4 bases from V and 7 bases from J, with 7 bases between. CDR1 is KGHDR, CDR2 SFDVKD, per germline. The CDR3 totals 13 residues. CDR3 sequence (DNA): TGTGCCACCAGTGAGAGAGCAAATTCACCCCTCCACTTT. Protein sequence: CATSERANSPLHF.

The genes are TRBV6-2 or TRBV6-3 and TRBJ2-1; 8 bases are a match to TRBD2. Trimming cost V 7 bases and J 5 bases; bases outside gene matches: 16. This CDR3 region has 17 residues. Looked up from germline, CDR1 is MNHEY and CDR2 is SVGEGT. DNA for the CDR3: TGTGCCAGCATCCCTCGGGCGGGGGGCCTCTTTAACAATGAGCAGTTCTTC. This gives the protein CASIPRAGGLFNNEQFF.

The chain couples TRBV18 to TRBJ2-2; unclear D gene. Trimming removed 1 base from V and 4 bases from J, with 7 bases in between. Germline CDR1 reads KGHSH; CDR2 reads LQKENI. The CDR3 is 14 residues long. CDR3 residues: CASSPQQTTGELFF. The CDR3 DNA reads TGTGCCAGCTCACCACAACAGACCACCGGGGAGCTGTTTTTT.

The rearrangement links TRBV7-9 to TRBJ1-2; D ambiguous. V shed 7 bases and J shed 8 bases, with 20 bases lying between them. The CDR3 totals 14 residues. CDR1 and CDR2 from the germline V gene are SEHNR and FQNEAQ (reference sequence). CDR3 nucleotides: TGTGCCAGCACCCCGAACAGTTCCCCTGGCGGCTACACCTTC. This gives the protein CASTPNSSPGGYTF.

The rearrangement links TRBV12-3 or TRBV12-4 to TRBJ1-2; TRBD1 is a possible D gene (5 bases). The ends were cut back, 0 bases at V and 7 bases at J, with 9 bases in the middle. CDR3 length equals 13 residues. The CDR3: CASSLAGAPGYTF. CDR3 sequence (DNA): TGTGCCAGCAGTTTAGCAGGGGCGCCTGGCTACACCTTC.

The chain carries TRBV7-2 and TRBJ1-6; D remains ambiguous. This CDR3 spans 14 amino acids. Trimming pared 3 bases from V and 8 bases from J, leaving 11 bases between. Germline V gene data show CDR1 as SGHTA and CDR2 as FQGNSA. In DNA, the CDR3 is TGTGCCAGCAGCTTCCGCAGAAACGATTCACCCCTCCACTTT. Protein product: CASSFRRNDSPLHF. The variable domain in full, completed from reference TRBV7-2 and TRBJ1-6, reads GAGVSQSPSNKVTEKGKDVELRCDPISGHTALYWYRQSLGQGLEFLIYFQGNSAPDKSGLPSDRFSAERTGGSVSTLTIQRTQQEDSAVYLCASSFRRNDSPLHFGNGTRLTVT.

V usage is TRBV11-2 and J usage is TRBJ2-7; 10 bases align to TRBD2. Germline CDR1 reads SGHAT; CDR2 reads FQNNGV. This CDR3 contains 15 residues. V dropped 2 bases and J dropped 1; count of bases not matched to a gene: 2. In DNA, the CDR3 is TGTGCCAGCAGCTTACTAGCGGGGGATTCCTACGAGCAGTACTTC. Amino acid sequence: CASSLLAGDSYEQYF. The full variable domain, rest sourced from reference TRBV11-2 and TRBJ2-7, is EAGVAQSPRYKIIEKRQSVAFWCNPISGHATLYWYQQILGQGPKLLIQFQNNGVVDDSQLPKDRFSAERLKGVDSTLKIQPAKLEDSAVYLCASSLLAGDSYEQYFGPGTRLTVT.

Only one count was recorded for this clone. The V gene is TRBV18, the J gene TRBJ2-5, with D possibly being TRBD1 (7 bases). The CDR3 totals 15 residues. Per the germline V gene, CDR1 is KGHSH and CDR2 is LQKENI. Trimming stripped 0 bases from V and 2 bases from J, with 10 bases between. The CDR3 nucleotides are TGTGCCAGCTCACCACCGACAGGGACTCAAGAGACCCAGTACTTC. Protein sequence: CASSPPTGTQETQYF.

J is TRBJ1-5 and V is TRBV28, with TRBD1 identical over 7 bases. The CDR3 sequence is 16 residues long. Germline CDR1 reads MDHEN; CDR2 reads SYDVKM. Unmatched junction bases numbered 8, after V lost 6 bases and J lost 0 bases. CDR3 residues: CASREGAAYSNQPQHF. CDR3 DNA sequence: TGTGCCAGCAGGGAGGGGGCAGCCTATAGCAATCAGCCCCAGCATTTT.

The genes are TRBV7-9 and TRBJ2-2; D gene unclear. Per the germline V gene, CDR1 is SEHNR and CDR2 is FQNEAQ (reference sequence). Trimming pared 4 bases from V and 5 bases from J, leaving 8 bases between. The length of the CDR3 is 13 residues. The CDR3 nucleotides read TGTGCCAGCAGCTCGACACCAACCGGGGAGCTGTTTTTT. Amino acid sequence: CASSSTPTGELFF.

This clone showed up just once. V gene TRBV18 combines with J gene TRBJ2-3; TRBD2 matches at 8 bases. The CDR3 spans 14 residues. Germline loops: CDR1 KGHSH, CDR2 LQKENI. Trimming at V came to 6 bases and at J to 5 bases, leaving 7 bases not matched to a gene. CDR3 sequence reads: CASSPNLAGDTQYF. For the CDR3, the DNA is TGTGCCAGCTCCCCCAACCTAGCGGGAGATACGCAGTATTTT.

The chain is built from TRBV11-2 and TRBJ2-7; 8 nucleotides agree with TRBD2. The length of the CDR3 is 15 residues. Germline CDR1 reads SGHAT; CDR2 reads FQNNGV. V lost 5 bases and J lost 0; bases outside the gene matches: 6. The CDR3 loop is CASSVERGSSYEQYF. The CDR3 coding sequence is TGTGCCAGCAGCGTGGAGCGGGGGAGCTCCTACGAGCAGTACTTC.

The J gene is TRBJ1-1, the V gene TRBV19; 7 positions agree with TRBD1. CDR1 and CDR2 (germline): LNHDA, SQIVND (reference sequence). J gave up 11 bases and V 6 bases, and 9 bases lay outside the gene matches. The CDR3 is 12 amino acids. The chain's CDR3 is CASRRGPFFAFF. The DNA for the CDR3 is TGTGCCAGTAGGAGGGGGCCGTTTTTTGCTTTCTTT.

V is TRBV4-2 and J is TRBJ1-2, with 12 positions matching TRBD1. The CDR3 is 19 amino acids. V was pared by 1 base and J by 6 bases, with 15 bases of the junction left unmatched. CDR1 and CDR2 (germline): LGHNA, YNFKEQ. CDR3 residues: CASSQGMRDRGRMVDGYTF. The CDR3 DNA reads TGTGCCAGCAGCCAAGGAATGAGGGACAGGGGGCGCATGGTTGATGGCTACACCTTC.

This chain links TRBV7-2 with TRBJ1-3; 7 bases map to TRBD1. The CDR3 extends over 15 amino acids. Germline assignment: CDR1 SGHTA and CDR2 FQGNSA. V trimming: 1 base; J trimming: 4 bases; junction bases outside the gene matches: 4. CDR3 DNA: TGTGCCAGCAGCTTAGGGCAGGGGGTAGGAAACACCATATATTTT. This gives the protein CASSLGQGVGNTIYF.

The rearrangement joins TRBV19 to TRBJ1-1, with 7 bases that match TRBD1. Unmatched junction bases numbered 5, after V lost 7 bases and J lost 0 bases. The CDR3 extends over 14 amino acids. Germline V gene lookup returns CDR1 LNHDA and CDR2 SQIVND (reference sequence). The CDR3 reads CASTPGQMNTEAFF. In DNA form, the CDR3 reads TGTGCCAGTACCCCGGGACAGATGAACACTGAAGCTTTCTTT. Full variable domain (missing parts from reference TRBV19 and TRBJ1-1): DGGITQSPKYLFRKEGQNVTLSCEQNLNHDAMYWYRQDPGQGLRLIYYSQIVNDFQKGDIAEGYSVSREKKESFPLTVTSAQKNPTAFYLCASTPGQMNTEAFFGQGTRLTVV.